This is a list of T cell receptor beta chains from one sample in a study of T cell responses to AZD1222 COVID-19 vaccine. Sequenced by immunoSEQ multiplex PCR; TCRdb stores in-frame clones only, minus some. Found here are about 120,000 clones, approximately 91% of them singletons; the top ten hold under 1.2%. The sequenced sample was peripheral blood, obtained 28 days after the second AZD1222 dose. These TCRs come from an adult who received the AZD1222 COVID-19 vaccine. Each CDR3 is given with its conserved first and last residue. Fields, in order: D gene, J gene, clone size, V gene, CDR3 DNA, CDR3 protein. A D gene is named only where the DNA matches it firmly. Not every row has a clone size; where given, it reads once, few, many or a size class.

TRBD1 TRBJ1-4 . TRBV19 TGTGCCAGTAGTATAAACGTGGGGACAGGGGGCATCAGGGAAAAACTGTTTTTT CASSINVGTGGIREKLFF
. TRBJ1-5 . TRBV27 TGTGCCAGCAAAGTTAAAGGCACTTTTACGCATCAGCCCCAGCATTTT CASKVKGTFTHQPQHF
. TRBJ1-1 . TRBV27 TGTGCCAGCAGTTTAAGAACAGGGCCAGCGACCGAAGCTTTCTTT CASSLRTGPATEAFF
. TRBJ1-4 . TRBV4-1 TGCGCCAGCACCGCAAGCGGGGCAAGGAATGAAAAACTGTTTTTT CASTASGARNEKLFF
TRBD1 TRBJ1-5 . TRBV19 TGTGCCAGTAGTAGCACACAGGGGTCTAGCAATCAGCCCCAGCATTTT CASSSTQGSSNQPQHF
. TRBJ1-5 few TRBV27 TGTGCCAGCGGCGGGACGCGCAATCAGCCCCAGCATTTT CASGGTRNQPQHF
TRBD2 TRBJ2-1 . TRBV11-2 TGTGCCAGCAGCTTAGGGACTAGCGGGAAGTACAATGAGCAGTTCTTC CASSLGTSGKYNEQFF
TRBD1 TRBJ2-2 . TRBV5-4 TGTGCCAGCAGCGGAAAACAGGGGGCAAGAACCGGGGAGCTGTTTTTT CASSGKQGARTGELFF
TRBD1 TRBJ1-3 . TRBV7-6 TGTGCCAGCAGCCCGAGGACAGGGAGAGACACCATATATTTT CASSPRTGRDTIYF
. TRBJ2-3 . TRBV7-3 TGTGCCAGCAGCCATGGGGCTAGCGATGCCACAGATACGCAGTATTTT CASSHGASDATDTQYF
TRBD2 TRBJ2-7 . TRBV18 TGTGCCAGCTCACCACCGCTCGGACTAGCGGCCTACGAGCAGTACTTC CASSPPLGLAAYEQYF
. TRBJ2-7 . TRBV5-1 TGCGCCAGCAGCTCGTCGGGGACTCGCTCCTACGAGCAGTACTTC CASSSSGTRSYEQYF
. TRBJ1-5 . TRBV28 TGTGCCAGCAGTTCTCATGGGAACGGAGCGCCCCAGCATTTT CASSSHGNGAPQHF
. TRBJ2-7 once TRBV5-1 TGCGCCAGCAGCGGAGGTGGCGGGTACTCTAGCTCCTACGAGCAGTACTTC CASSGGGGYSSSYEQYF
. TRBJ2-1 . TRBV11-1 TGTGCCAGCAGCCACTCGGTAGGGAATGAGCAGTTCTTC CASSHSVGNEQFF
. TRBJ2-7 . TRBV11-2 TGTGCCAGCAGCCCAACCCCCTCGGGGGAGCAGTACTTC CASSPTPSGEQYF